This entry is about one TCR beta chain. This CDR3 contains 15 residues. Germline assignment: CDR1 WNHNN and CDR2 SYGVQD (reference sequence). Trimming at V came to 7 bases and at J to 1 base, leaving 6 bases not matched to a gene. Original processing methods: Counts of nucleated cells, estimated from reference gene primer amplification, were obtained. The protocol was immunoSEQ multiplex PCR, while the TCRdb copy is restricted to in-frame clones and leaves out a portion. The D gene and trimming were derived from the DNA, and the V and J assignments and clone size from that table. The table records 170,000 or so clones, roughly 90% of them present only once. The sample comes from a study of blood T cell repertoires in COVID-19. At the level of the study: The United States, Italy and Spain provided the acute and convalescent COVID-19 samples.

Material for sequencing was peripheral blood. V and J are TRBV10-1 and TRBJ2-5; 10 positions match TRBD2. The sequence was obtained from a man in his fifties with acute or convalescent COVID-19. The CDR3 nucleotides are TGCGCCAGCAAGGGGGCTAGCGGGAGCCAAGAGACCCAGTACTTC. The encoded protein is CASKGASGSQETQYF.